The 2 T cell receptor beta chains reported below all come from one sample, sequenced in a study of cytotoxic CD8 clonotypes in ibrutinib-treated CLL. Method: immunoSEQ multiplex PCR; TCRdb's copy keeps in-frame clones and lacks some. The table records about 130,000 clones, roughly 83% of them present only once. The sample consisted of PBMCs, taken after 12 months of ibrutinib treatment. The receptor set was obtained from a human donor with chronic lymphocytic leukemia.

The chain recombines TRBV7-9 with TRBJ2-7; perhaps TRBD1 as D (6 bases). The V gene's germline CDR1 is SEHNR and CDR2 FQNEAQ (reference sequence). The V gene lost 3 bases and the J gene lost 2 bases, with 11 bases spanning the gap. CDR3 size: 14 residues. The CDR3 sequence is CASSFQGKTYEQYF. The CDR3 DNA sequence: TGTGCCAGCAGCTTCCAGGGGAAAACCTACGAGCAGTACTTC.

The DNA of the CDR3 is TGTGCCAGCAGCTTCTCCAGGGTTTCCTACAATGAGCAGTTCTTC. This sequence encodes CASSFSRVSYNEQFF. The chain uses TRBV7-8 and TRBJ2-1, with D possibly TRBD1 on 5 matching bases. Germline V gene sequence: CDR1 SGHVS, CDR2 FQNEAQ. This CDR3 has 15 residues. The V gene lost 3 bases and the J gene lost 1 base, with 10 bases spanning the gap.